This T cell receptor (beta chain) was sequenced during a study of T cells in Graves' hyperthyroidism and ophthalmopathy. The investigators amplified TCR beta CDR3 regions from RNA transcripts. First-round RT-PCR targeting the TCR CDR3 was performed with the HTBI primer set. TCRdb analysed the multiplex PCR reads with MiXCR anew, one entry per CDR3 protein. The sample records 550,000 to 650,000 distinct CDR3 sequences, roughly 15% being singletons. This clonotype was detected only a few times. V lost 4 bases and J lost 0, with 12 bases in between. The CDR3 is 15 amino acids. Germline V gene sequence: CDR1 SGHRS, CDR2 YFSETQ.

Sequenced sample: blood. The sequence derives from a woman aged 40 to 50 with Graves' hyperthyroidism. V gene TRBV5-1 combines with J gene TRBJ2-3; possibly TRBD2 for D (7 bases). The DNA for the CDR3 is TGCGCCAGCAGCCCCGGGGGGCGGAGCACAGATACGCAGTATTTT. It encodes CASSPGGRSTDTQYF.